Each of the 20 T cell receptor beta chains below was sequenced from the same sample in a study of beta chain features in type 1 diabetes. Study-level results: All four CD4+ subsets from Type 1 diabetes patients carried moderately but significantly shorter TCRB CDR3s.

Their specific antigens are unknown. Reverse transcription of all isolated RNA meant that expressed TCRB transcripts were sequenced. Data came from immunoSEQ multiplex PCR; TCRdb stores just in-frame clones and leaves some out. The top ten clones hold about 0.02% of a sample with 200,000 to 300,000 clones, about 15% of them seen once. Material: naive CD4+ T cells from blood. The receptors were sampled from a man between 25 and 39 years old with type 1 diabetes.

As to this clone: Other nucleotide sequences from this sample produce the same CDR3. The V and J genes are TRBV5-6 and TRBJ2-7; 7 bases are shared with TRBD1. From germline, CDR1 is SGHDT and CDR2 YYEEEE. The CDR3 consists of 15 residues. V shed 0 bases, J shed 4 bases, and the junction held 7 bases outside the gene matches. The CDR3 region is CASSLAGTATYEQYF. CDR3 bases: TGTGCCAGCAGCTTGGCCGGGACAGCAACTTACGAGCAGTACTTC.

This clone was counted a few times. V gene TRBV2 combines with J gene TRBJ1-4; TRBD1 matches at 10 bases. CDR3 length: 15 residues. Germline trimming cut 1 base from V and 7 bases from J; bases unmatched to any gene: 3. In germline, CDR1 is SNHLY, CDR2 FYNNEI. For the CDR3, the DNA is TGTGCCAGCAGTGAAGAGGGGACAGGGGTTGAAAAACTGTTTTTT. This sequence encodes CASSEEGTGVEKLFF.

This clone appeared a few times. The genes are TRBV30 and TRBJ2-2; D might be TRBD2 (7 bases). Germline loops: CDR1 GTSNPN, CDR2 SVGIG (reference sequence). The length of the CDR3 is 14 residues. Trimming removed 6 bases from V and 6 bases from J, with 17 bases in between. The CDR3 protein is CACYREGPAGELFF. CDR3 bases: TGTGCCTGCTACAGGGAGGGGCCGGCCGGGGAGCTGTTTTTT.

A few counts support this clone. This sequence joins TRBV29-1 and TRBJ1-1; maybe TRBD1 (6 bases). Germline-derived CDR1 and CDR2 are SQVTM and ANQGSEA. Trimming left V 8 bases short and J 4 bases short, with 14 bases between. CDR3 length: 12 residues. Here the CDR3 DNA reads TGCAGCACCCTGACAGGCGGCACTGAAGCTTTCTTT. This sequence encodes CSTLTGGTEAFF.

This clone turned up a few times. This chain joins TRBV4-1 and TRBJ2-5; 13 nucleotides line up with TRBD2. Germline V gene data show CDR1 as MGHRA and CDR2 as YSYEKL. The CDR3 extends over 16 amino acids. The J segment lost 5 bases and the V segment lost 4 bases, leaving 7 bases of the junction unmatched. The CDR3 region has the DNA TGCGCCAGCAGCCTCCGGACTAGCGGGAGTGGGGAGACCCAGTACTTC. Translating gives CASSLRTSGSGETQYF.

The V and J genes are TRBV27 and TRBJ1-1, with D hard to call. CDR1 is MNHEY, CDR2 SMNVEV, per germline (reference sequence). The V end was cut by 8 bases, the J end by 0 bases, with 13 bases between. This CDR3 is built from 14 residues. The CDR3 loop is CASSRGQMNTEAFF. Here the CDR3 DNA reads TGTGCCAGCTCCCGGGGTCAGATGAACACTGAAGCTTTCTTT.

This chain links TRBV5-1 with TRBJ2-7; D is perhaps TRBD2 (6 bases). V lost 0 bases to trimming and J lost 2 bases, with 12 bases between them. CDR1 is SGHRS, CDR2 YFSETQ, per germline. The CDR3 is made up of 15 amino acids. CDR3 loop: CASSLAAGATYEQYF. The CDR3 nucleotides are TGCGCCAGCAGCTTGGCAGCGGGTGCGACCTACGAGCAGTACTTC.

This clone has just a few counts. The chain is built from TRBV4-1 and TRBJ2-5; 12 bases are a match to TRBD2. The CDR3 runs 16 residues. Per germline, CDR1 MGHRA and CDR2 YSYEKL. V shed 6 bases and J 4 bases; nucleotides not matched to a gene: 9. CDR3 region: CASRRLAGVVGETQYF. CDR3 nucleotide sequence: TGCGCCAGCAGGCGACTAGCGGGGGTTGTTGGAGAGACCCAGTACTTC.

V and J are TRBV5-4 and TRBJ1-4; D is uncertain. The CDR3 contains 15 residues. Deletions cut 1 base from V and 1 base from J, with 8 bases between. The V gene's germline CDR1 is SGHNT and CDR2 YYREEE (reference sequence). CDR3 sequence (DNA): TGTGCCAGCAGCTTGTGGACTGGAACTAATGAAAAACTGTTTTTT. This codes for CASSLWTGTNEKLFF. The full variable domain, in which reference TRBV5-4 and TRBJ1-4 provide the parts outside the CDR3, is ETGVTQSPTHLIKTRGQQVTLRCSSQSGHNTVSWYQQALGQGPQFIFQYYREEENGRGNFPPRFSGLQFPNYSSELNVNALELDDSALYLCASSLWTGTNEKLFFGSGTQLSVL.

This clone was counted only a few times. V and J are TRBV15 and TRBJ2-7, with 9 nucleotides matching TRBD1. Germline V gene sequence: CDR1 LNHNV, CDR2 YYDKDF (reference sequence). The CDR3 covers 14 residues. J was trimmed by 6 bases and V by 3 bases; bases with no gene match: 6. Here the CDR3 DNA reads TGTGCCACCAGCAGCGGACAGGGGTGGCGCGAGCAGTACTTC. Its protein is CATSSGQGWREQYF.

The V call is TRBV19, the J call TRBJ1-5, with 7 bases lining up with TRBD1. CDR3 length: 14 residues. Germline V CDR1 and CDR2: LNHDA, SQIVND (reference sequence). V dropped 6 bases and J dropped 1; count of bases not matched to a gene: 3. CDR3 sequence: CASRLGQSNQPQHF. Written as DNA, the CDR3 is TGTGCCAGTAGATTGGGACAGAGCAATCAGCCCCAGCATTTT.

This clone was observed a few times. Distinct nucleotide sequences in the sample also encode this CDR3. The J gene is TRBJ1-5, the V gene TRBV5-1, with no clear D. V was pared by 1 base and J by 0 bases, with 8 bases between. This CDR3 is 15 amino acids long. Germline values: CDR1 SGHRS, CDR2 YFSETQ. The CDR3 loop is CASSLTGNSNQPQHF. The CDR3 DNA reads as TGCGCCAGCAGCTTGACCGGGAATAGCAATCAGCCCCAGCATTTT.

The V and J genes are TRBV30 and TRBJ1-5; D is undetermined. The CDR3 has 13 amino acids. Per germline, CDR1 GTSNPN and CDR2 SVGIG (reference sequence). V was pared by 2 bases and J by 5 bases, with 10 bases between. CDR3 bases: TGTGCCTGGAGTAATAGGGAGGATCAGCCCCAGCATTTT. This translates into CAWSNREDQPQHF.

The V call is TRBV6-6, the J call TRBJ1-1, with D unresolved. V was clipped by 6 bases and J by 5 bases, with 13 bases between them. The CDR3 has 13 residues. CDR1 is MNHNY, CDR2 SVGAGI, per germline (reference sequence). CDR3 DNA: TGTGCCAGCAGCCAAGATGAGAGGACTGAAGCTTTCTTT. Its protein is CASSQDERTEAFF.

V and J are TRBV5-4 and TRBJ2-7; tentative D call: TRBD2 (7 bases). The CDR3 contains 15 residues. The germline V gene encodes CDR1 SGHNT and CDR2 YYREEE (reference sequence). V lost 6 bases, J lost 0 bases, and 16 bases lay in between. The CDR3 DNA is TGTGCCAGCAACTGGGGGGGCGACACCTCCTACGAGCAGTACTTC. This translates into CASNWGGDTSYEQYF.

The CDR3 DNA is TGTGCCAGCAGCTTACAGGGCACTGAAGCTTTCTTT. This codes for CASSLQGTEAFF. The genes are TRBV11-3 and TRBJ1-1; maybe TRBD1 (5 bases). Trimming took 2 bases from V and 4 from J, leaving 5 bases between them. The CDR3 loop spans 12 amino acids. The germline CDR1 and CDR2 sequences are SGHNT and YENEEA.

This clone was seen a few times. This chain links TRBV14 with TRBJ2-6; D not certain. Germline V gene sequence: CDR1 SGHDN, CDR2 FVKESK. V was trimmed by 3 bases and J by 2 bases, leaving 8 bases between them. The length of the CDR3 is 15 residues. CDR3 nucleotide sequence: TGTGCCAGCAGCCATCAGCAGGCTGGGGCCAACGTCCTGACTTTC. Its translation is CASSHQQAGANVLTF.

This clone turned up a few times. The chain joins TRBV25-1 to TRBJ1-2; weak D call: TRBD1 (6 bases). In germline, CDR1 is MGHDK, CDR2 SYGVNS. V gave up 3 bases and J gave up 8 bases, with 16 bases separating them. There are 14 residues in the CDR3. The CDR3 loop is CASSDEGEMWGYTF. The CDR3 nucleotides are TGTGCCAGCAGTGACGAGGGGGAAATGTGGGGCTACACCTTC.

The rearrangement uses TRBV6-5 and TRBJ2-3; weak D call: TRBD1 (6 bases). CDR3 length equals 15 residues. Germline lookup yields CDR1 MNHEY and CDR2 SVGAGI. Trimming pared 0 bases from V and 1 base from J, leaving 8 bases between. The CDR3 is CASSYSWGRTDTQYF. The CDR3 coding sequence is TGTGCCAGCAGTTACTCATGGGGGCGCACAGATACGCAGTATTTT.

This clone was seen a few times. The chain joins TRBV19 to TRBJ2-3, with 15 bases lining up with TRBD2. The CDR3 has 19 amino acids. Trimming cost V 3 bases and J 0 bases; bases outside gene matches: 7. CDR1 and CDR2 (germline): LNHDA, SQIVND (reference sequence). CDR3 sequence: CASSMASGTSGGSTDTQYF. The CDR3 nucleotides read TGTGCCAGTAGTATGGCCAGCGGGACTAGCGGGGGGAGCACAGATACGCAGTATTTT.